These T cell receptor beta chains were read from a single sample in a study of blood T cell repertoires in COVID-19. Using immunoSEQ multiplex PCR, the repertoire was profiled, and TCRdb retains in-frame clones only, with some absent. Of 40,000 to 50,000 clones listed, more than 75% are singletons. The specimen was peripheral blood. These TCRs come from a human donor in a cohort sampled during active COVID-19. CDR3s leave out the opening cysteine and the closing phenylalanine or tryptophan. Clone size appears in some rows only: once, few, many, or a class for an expanded clone.

V gene: TRBV10-3
J gene: TRBJ1-2
clone size: NA
CDR3 protein: AIDRGGNYGYT

V gene: TRBV2
J gene: TRBJ1-1
clone size: NA
CDR3 protein: ASSYLGPRDTEAF

V gene: TRBV10-3
J gene: TRBJ2-5
clone size: NA
CDR3 protein: AISVGGGLETQY

V gene: TRBV29-1
J gene: TRBJ1-1
clone size: NA
CDR3 protein: SVDWALTATEAF

V gene: TRBV5-1
J gene: TRBJ2-1
clone size: NA
CDR3 protein: ASSPGGRVNEQF

V gene: TRBV10-3
J gene: TRBJ1-1
clone size: once
CDR3 protein: AISVDRGNTEAF

V gene: TRBV27
J gene: TRBJ2-2
clone size: NA
CDR3 protein: ASSLRASGRVGELF

V gene: TRBV2
J gene: TRBJ1-5
clone size: NA
CDR3 protein: ASRGQGSQPQH

V gene: TRBV24-1
J gene: TRBJ2-3
clone size: NA
CDR3 protein: ATSDRGEADTQY

V gene: TRBV18
J gene: TRBJ1-1
clone size: NA
CDR3 protein: ASSSGQEMNTEAF

V gene: TRBV11-2
J gene: TRBJ2-1
clone size: NA
CDR3 protein: ASSSAGSYNEQF

V gene: TRBV9
J gene: TRBJ2-1
clone size: NA
CDR3 protein: ASSVADLTYNEQF

V gene: TRBV19
J gene: TRBJ2-2
clone size: NA
CDR3 protein: ASSIPRAMGGELF

V gene: TRBV7-2
J gene: TRBJ2-5
clone size: NA
CDR3 protein: ASSNPSGRRQETQY

V gene: TRBV28
J gene: TRBJ1-5
clone size: few
CDR3 protein: ASSLGSNQPQH

V gene: TRBV27
J gene: TRBJ1-1
clone size: NA
CDR3 protein: ASSSFRSPSNTEAF

V gene: TRBV18
J gene: TRBJ2-7
clone size: NA
CDR3 protein: ASSPLRGLDEQY

V gene: TRBV24-1
J gene: TRBJ2-1
clone size: NA
CDR3 protein: ATSGYREQF

V gene: TRBV19
J gene: TRBJ1-1
clone size: once
CDR3 protein: ASSDRGGNTEAF

V gene: TRBV2
J gene: TRBJ2-7
clone size: NA
CDR3 protein: AIRGGSSTYEQY

V gene: TRBV7-9
J gene: TRBJ1-5
clone size: NA
CDR3 protein: ASSFGGEGQPQH

V gene: TRBV6-6
J gene: TRBJ2-7
clone size: NA
CDR3 protein: ASSPLGATSGRYEQY

V gene: TRBV5-6
J gene: TRBJ1-6
clone size: NA
CDR3 protein: ASSLGNRGNSPLH

V gene: TRBV25-1
J gene: TRBJ2-7
clone size: NA
CDR3 protein: ASGWTGGYEQY

V gene: TRBV2
J gene: TRBJ2-1
clone size: NA
CDR3 protein: ASRELAGAYNEQF